Listed here are 5 T cell receptor beta chains from one sample, sequenced in a study of regulatory T cells in long-lasting Graves disease. Time point specified: newly diagnosed GD, antithyroid drugs for less than 3 months. Extracted PBMC RNA gave rise to the TCR library. Construction of TCR beta libraries relied on iRepertoire HTBI primers and on Arm-PCR targeting CDR3 regions. TCRdb redid the calling of the multiplex PCR reads with MiXCR, one entry per CDR3 protein. The sample consists of approximately 400,000 distinct CDR3 sequences, about 16% of them appearing once. Separately, the same data were catalogued under a study of T cells in Graves' hyperthyroidism and ophthalmopathy.

The source material was peripheral blood mononuclear cells (PBMCs), sampled at new diagnosis, from a patient treated with antithyroid drugs. The source is a woman in her 30s with Graves disease.

This clonotype was seen at least ten times. This chain connects TRBV9 to TRBJ2-1; D remains ambiguous. The CDR3 totals 14 residues. The germline V and J ends were trimmed by 3 bases and 0 bases, with 7 bases remaining between them. Germline V CDR1 and CDR2: SGDLS, YYNGEE. CDR3 loop: CASSATGSYNEQFF. CDR3 in DNA: TGTGCCAGCAGCGCAACGGGCTCCTACAATGAGCAGTTCTTC.

This clonotype was recorded at least ten times. V gene TRBV6-1 combines with J gene TRBJ2-1; no clear D. CDR1 and CDR2 (germline): MNHNS, SASEGT. The CDR3 has 10 amino acids. V was trimmed by 8 bases and J by 6 bases, leaving 5 bases between them. CDR3 sequence (DNA): TGTGCCAGCGAGATCAATGAGCAGTTCTTC. Translation gives CASEINEQFF.

There are many counts of this clonotype. The rearrangement uses TRBV12-3 or TRBV12-4 and TRBJ2-7; TRBD1 matches 7 bases. The CDR3 is 15 amino acids. V lost 0 bases, J lost 2 bases, and 4 bases stayed unmatched. The CDR3 region is CASSLATGQPYEQYF. CDR3 in DNA: TGTGCCAGCAGTTTAGCGACAGGGCAACCCTACGAGCAGTACTTC.

This clonotype was seen only a few times. The V gene is TRBV14, the J gene TRBJ1-6; the D gene is possibly TRBD1 (5 bases). The germline V and J ends were trimmed by 0 bases and 7 bases, with 10 bases remaining between them. Germline V gene sequence: CDR1 SGHDN, CDR2 FVKESK. The CDR3 totals 15 residues. The CDR3, as DNA: TGTGCCAGCAGCCAAGATAGACGGGGGAATTCACCCCTCCACTTT. Encoded protein: CASSQDRRGNSPLHF.

The sample holds many counts of this clonotype. The chain couples TRBV5-6 to TRBJ1-1, with unresolved D. Germline V gene data show CDR1 as SGHDT and CDR2 as YYEEEE. Trimming removed 3 bases from V and 1 base from J, with 10 bases in between. The CDR3 has 14 amino acids. The CDR3 here is CASSWGRGNTEAFF. In DNA, the CDR3 is TGTGCCAGCAGCTGGGGAAGAGGGAACACTGAAGCTTTCTTT. The entire variable domain, with the rest obtained from reference TRBV5-6 and TRBJ1-1, is as follows: DAGVTQSPTHLIKTRGQQVTLRCSPKSGHDTVSWYQQALGQGPQFIFQYYEEEERQRGNFPDRFSGHQFPNYSSELNVNALLLGDSALYLCASSWGRGNTEAFFGQGTRLTVV.